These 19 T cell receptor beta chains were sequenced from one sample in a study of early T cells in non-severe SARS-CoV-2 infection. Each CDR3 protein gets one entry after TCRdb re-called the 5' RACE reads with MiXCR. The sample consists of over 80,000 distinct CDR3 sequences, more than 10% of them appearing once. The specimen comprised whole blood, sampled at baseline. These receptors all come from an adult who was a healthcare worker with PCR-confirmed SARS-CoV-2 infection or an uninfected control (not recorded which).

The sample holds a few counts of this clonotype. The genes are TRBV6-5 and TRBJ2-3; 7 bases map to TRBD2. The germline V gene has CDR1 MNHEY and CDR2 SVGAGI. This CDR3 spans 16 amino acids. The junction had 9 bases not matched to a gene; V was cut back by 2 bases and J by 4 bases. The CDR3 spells CASSYQVGGEADTQYF. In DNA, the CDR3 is TGTGCCAGCAGTTACCAGGTTGGGGGGGAAGCAGATACGCAGTATTTT.

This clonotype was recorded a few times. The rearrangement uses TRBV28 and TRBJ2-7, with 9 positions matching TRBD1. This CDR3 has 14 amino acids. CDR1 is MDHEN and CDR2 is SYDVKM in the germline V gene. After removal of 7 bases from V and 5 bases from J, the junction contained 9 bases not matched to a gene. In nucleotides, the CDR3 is TGTGCCAGCACCCTTTCCCGGGACAGGGACGAGCAGTACTTC. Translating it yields CASTLSRDRDEQYF.

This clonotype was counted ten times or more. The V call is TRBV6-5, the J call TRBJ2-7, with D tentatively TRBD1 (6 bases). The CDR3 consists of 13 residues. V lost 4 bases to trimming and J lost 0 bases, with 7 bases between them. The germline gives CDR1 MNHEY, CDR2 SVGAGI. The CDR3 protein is CASSWDNSYEQYF. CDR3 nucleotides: TGTGCCAGCAGTTGGGACAACTCCTACGAGCAGTACTTC.

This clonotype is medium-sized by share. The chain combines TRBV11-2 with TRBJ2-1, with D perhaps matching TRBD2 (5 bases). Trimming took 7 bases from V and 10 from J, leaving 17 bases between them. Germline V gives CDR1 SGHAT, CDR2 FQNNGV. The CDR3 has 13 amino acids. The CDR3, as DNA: TGTGCCAGCATCCTGTCGGGGTCGGACGAGCAGTTCTTC. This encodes CASILSGSDEQFF.

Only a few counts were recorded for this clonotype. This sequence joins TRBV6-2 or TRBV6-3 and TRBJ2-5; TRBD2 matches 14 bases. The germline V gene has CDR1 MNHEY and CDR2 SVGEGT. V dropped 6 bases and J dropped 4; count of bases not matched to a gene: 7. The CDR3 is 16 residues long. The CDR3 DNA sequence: TGTGCCAGCAGGGCCTCCGGGACTAGCGGGGGAGAGACCCAGTACTTC. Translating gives CASRASGTSGGETQYF.

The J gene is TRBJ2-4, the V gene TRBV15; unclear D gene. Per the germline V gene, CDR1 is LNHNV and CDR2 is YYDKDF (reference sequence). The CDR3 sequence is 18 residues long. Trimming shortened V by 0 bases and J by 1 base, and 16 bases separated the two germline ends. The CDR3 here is CATSRDRSPQRAKNIQYF. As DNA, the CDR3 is TGTGCCACCAGCAGAGATCGATCGCCACAGCGTGCCAAAAACATTCAGTACTTC. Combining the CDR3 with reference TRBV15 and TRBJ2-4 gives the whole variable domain DAMVIQNPRYQVTQFGKPVTLSCSQTLNHNVMYWYQQKSSQAPKLLFHYYDKDFNNEADTPDNFQSRRPNTSFCFLDIRSPGLGDTAMYLCATSRDRSPQRAKNIQYFGAGTRLSVL.

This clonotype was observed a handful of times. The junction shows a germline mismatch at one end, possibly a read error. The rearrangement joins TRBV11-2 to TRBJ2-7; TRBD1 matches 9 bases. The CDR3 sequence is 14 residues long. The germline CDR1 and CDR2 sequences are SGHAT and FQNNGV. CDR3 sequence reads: CASSLAPQAGTGLF. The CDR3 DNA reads TGTGCCAGCAGCTTAGCCCCGCAGGCGGGGACAGGGCTCTTC.

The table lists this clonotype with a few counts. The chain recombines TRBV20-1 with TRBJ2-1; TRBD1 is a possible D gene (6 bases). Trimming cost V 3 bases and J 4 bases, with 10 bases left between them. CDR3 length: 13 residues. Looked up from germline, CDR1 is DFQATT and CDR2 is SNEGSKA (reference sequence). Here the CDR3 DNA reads TGCAGTGCTAGCCGGACAGAATACAATGAGCAGTTCTTC. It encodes CSASRTEYNEQFF.

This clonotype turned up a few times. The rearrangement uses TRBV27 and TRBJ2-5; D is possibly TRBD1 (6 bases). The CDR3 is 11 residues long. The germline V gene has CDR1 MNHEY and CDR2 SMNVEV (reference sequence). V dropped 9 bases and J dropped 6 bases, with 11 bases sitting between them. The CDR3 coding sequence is TGTGCCAGACAGGGTAACCAGACCCAGTACTTC. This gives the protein CARQGNQTQYF.

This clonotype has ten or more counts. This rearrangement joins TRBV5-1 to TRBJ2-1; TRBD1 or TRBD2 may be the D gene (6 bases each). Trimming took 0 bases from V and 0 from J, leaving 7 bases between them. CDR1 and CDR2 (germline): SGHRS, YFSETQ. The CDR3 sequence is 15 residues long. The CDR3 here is CASSLEGGSYNEQFF. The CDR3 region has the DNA TGCGCCAGCAGCTTGGAGGGGGGCTCCTACAATGAGCAGTTCTTC.

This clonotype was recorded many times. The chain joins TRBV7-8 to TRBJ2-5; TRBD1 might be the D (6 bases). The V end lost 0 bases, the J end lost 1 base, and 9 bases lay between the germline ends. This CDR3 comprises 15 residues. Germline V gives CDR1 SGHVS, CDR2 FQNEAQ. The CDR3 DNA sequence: TGTGCCAGCAGCTTAGCGGAAGGGGGCCAAGAGACCCAGTACTTC. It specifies CASSLAEGGQETQYF.

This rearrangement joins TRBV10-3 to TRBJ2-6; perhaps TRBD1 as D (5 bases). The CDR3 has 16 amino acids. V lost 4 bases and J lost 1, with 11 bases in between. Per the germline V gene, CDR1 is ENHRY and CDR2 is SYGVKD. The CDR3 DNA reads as TGTGCCATCAGTGTAGGGGCAGGATCTGGGGCCAACGTCCTGACTTTC. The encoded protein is CAISVGAGSGANVLTF.

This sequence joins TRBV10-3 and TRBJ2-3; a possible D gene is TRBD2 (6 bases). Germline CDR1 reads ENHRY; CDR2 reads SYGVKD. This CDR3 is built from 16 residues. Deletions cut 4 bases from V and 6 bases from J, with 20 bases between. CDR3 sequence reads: CAISAGRTALGDTQYF. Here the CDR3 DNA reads TGTGCCATCAGTGCGGGGAGGACTGCCCTAGGTGATACGCAGTATTTT.

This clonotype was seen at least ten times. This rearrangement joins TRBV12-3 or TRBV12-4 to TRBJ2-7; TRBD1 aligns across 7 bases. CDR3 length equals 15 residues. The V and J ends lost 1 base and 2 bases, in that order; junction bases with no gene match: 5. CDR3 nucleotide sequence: TGTGCCAGCAGTTTAGACCCCGGGACAGCCTACGAGCAGTACTTC. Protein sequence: CASSLDPGTAYEQYF.

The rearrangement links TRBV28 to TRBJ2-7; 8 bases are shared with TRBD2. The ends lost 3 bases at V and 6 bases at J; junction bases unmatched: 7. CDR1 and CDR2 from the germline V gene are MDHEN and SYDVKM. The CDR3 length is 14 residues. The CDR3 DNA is TGTGCCAGCAGTTTGTGGCGGGAGGCGGGCGAGCAGTACTTC. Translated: CASSLWREAGEQYF.

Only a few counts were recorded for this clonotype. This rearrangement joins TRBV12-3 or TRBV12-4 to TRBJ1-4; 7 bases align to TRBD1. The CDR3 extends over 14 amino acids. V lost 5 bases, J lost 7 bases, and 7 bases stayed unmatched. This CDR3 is CASSKRGPVEKLFF. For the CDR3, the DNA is TGTGCCAGCAGTAAGAGGGGGCCGGTTGAAAAACTGTTTTTT.

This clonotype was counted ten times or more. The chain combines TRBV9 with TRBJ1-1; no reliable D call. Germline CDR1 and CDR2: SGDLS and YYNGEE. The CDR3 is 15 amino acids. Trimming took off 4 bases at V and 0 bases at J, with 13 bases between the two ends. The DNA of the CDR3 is TGTGCCAGCAGCCCCCCAGGACGGATGAACACTGAAGCTTTCTTT. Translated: CASSPPGRMNTEAFF.

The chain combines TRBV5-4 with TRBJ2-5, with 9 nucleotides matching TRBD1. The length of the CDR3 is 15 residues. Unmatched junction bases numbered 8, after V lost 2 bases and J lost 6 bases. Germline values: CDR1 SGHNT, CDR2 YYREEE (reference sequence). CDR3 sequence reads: CASSFETGGAKTQYF. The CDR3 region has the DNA TGTGCCAGCAGCTTTGAAACAGGGGGCGCGAAGACCCAGTACTTC.

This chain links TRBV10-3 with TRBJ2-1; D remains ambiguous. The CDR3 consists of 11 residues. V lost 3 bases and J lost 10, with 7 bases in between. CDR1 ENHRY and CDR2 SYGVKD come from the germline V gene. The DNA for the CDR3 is TGTGCCATCAGTGATCGCACAGAGCAGTTCTTC. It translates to CAISDRTEQFF.